This T cell receptor (beta chain) derives from a study of naive and memory T cell subsets. The study's findings and limits: Gini index rose across naive, CM, EM and EMRA in CD4 and CD8. TCR abundance followed a power law differing between naive and memory subsets.

As to this clonotype: The antigen is undetermined.

The beta constant-region primer was an equimolar mix of two oligonucleotides covering TRBC1 and TRBC2. From the UMI-ligation and nested PCR reads, TCRdb called clonotypes with MiXCR, one entry per CDR3 protein. The table lists tens of thousands of distinct CDR3 sequences, about 14% of them singletons. This CDR3 spans 13 amino acids. CDR1 is SQVTM and CDR2 is ANQGSEA in the germline V gene. J was trimmed by 1 base and V by 8 bases; bases with no gene match: 7. After the first PCR, alpha and beta chain libraries were processed separately. The chain employs TRBV29-1 and TRBJ2-5, with 7 bases aligning to TRBD1. The sample comprised effector memory CD4+ T cells from blood. Described subset: effector memory, CD45RA- CD27-. This receptor was obtained from a human donor in good health. CDR3 nucleotides: TGCAGCAGTCCGGGACAGTCCCAAGAGACCCAGTACTTC. Protein sequence: CSSPGQSQETQYF.